This entry lists 22 T cell receptor beta chains sequenced from one sample in a study of early T cells in non-severe SARS-CoV-2 infection. TCRdb reanalysed the 5' RACE reads using MiXCR and keeps one entry per CDR3 protein. The data show some 60,000 distinct CDR3 sequences, about 10% seen once. Sequencing used whole blood. These receptor sequences come from an adult who was a healthcare worker with PCR-confirmed SARS-CoV-2 infection or an uninfected control (not recorded which).

In this sample, this clonotype turned up many times. The chain couples TRBV10-3 to TRBJ2-2; no clear D gene. Trimming removed 3 bases at V and 2 bases at J, with 13 bases between. The length of the CDR3 is 16 residues. Germline V gene lookup returns CDR1 ENHRY and CDR2 SYGVKD. The CDR3 bases are TGTGCCATCAGTGACTGGGTGGGCCAAAACACCGGGGAGCTGTTTTTT. It encodes CAISDWVGQNTGELFF.

The CDR3 sequence: CSVDAGTDTQYF. CDR3 bases: TGCAGCGTTGACGCCGGCACAGATACGCAGTATTTT. This chain links TRBV29-1 with TRBJ2-3; the D is unclear. Trimming shortened V by 3 bases and J by 1 base, and 5 bases separated the two germline ends. The CDR3 covers 12 residues. Germline V lookup: CDR1 SQVTM, CDR2 ANQGSEA.

This clonotype was picked up many times. V usage is TRBV29-1 and J usage is TRBJ2-7; 11 bases map to TRBD1. Germline V gene sequence: CDR1 SQVTM, CDR2 ANQGSEA. Trimming at V came to 4 bases and at J to 5 bases, leaving 4 bases not matched to a gene. The CDR3 is 13 residues long. Written as DNA, the CDR3 is TGCAGCGTTGCCTCGGGACAGGGGGACGAGCAGTACTTC. It yields the protein CSVASGQGDEQYF.

The V and J genes are TRBV5-1 and TRBJ1-5, with 7 positions matching TRBD1. J was trimmed by 5 bases and V by 4 bases; bases with no gene match: 9. CDR3 length: 15 residues. Germline V gives CDR1 SGHRS, CDR2 YFSETQ. CDR3 amino acids: CASSPTTGTDQPQHF. CDR3 DNA sequence: TGCGCCAGCAGCCCAACGACAGGGACCGATCAGCCCCAGCATTTT.

Notes on this clonotype: This sequence may be a read error, since a much larger clone differs from it by one base. The genes are TRBV29-1 and TRBJ1-3; D is unresolved. This CDR3 region has 13 residues. The germline gives CDR1 SQVTM, CDR2 ANQGSEA. CDR3 loop: CSVEEGVGNTLYF. In DNA, the CDR3 is TGCAGCGTTGAAGAAGGAGTGGGAAACACCTTATATTTT.

This clonotype appeared many times. The gene calls are TRBV18 and TRBJ1-6; D is ambiguous. The germline V and J ends were trimmed by 2 bases and 8 bases, with 7 bases remaining between them. Germline V CDR1 and CDR2: KGHSH, LQKENI. The length of the CDR3 is 13 residues. The DNA of the CDR3 is TGTGCCAGCTCACCAGACCGGGATTCACCCCTCCACTTT. It translates to CASSPDRDSPLHF.

This clonotype appeared a few times. The rearrangement uses TRBV6-4 and TRBJ2-3, with D maybe TRBD2 (6 bases). CDR1 MRHNA and CDR2 SNTAGT come from the germline V gene. V lost 6 bases and J lost 4, with 17 bases in between. There are 15 residues in the CDR3. CDR3 sequence reads: CASRRDSGVPDTQYF. The CDR3 region has the DNA TGTGCCAGCAGAAGGGACTCTGGAGTACCAGATACGCAGTATTTT.

This clonotype has just one count. The chain uses TRBV5-1 and TRBJ2-1; D is undetermined. The germline CDR1 and CDR2 sequences are SGHRS and YFSETQ. There are 14 residues in the CDR3. Trimming removed 4 bases at V and 15 bases at J, with 23 bases between. The CDR3 DNA sequence: TGCGCCAGCAGCACGGACGTCGGGTCCCTCACCCCGTTCTTC. Translation gives CASSTDVGSLTPFF.

This clonotype occurred many times. The genes are TRBV5-1 and TRBJ1-1; TRBD1 agrees at 8 bases. From germline, CDR1 is SGHRS and CDR2 YFSETQ. V trimming: 4 bases; J trimming: 4 bases; junction bases outside the gene matches: 15. There are 17 residues in the CDR3. The CDR3 nucleotides read TGCGCCAGCAGCACCATCGCAGGGGGCGCGAAAAGCACTGAAGCTTTCTTT. Its protein is CASSTIAGGAKSTEAFF.

This clonotype was counted ten times or more. The chain joins TRBV5-1 to TRBJ2-5; D is unclear. In germline, CDR1 is SGHRS, CDR2 YFSETQ. The CDR3 loop spans 15 amino acids. V lost 7 bases and J 5 bases, leaving 21 bases between the germline ends. The DNA of the CDR3 is TGCGCCAGCGCGGTTGACGGAAATATCCGGGAGACCCAGTACTTC. It yields the protein CASAVDGNIRETQYF. Full variable domain (rest looked up from reference TRBV5-1 and TRBJ2-5): KAGVTQTPRYLIKTRGQQVTLSCSPISGHRSVSWYQQTPGQGLQFLFEYFSETQRNKGNFPGRFSGRQFSNSRSEMNVSTLELGDSALYLCASAVDGNIRETQYFGPGTRLLVL.

Here the CDR3 reads CASSVAPSDTQYF. CDR3 nucleotide sequence: TGTGCCAGCAGCGTTGCCCCTTCAGATACGCAGTATTTT. The gene calls are TRBV9 and TRBJ2-3; D gene uncertain. The CDR3 contains 13 residues. The ends were cut back, 2 bases at V and 4 bases at J, with 8 bases in the middle. The germline CDR1 and CDR2 sequences are SGDLS and YYNGEE.

This clonotype was detected a few times. The rearrangement links TRBV15 to TRBJ2-1; a weak D match, TRBD1 (6 bases). V was cut by 1 base and J by 7 bases, with 17 bases left in between. Germline V gene lookup returns CDR1 LNHNV and CDR2 YYDKDF (reference sequence). This CDR3 is 16 amino acids long. The CDR3 DNA reads as TGTGCCACCAGCAGAGTGAACAGGGCCCGAGGAAATGAGCAGTTCTTC. It specifies CATSRVNRARGNEQFF.

The chain employs TRBV5-5 and TRBJ1-1; 9 nucleotides match TRBD1. There are 13 residues in the CDR3. V lost 0 bases, J lost 13 bases, and 7 bases stayed unmatched. Germline V gene lookup returns CDR1 SGHKS and CDR2 YYEKEE (reference sequence). CDR3 in amino acids: CASSLAGQGIVFF. CDR3 DNA: TGTGCCAGCAGCTTGGCGGGACAGGGTATAGTTTTCTTT.

Many counts were recorded for this clonotype. The chain links TRBV12-3 or TRBV12-4 to TRBJ1-5; D gene ambiguous. The CDR3 sequence is 15 residues long. Between the trimmed V and J ends, which lost 6 bases and 6 bases, there was a span of 18 bases. DNA of the CDR3: TGTGCCAGCAGCCCCGGGTTGGTCGAAGGTCAGCCCCAGCATTTT. Translating it yields CASSPGLVEGQPQHF.

This clonotype was seen ten or more times. The chain couples TRBV20-1 to TRBJ2-1, with 10 bases fitting TRBD2. CDR3 length: 14 residues. The V gene end was trimmed by 6 bases and the J gene end by 8 bases; junction bases not matched to a gene: 10. Germline V gene lookup returns CDR1 DFQATT and CDR2 SNEGSKA (reference sequence). This CDR3 reads CSAFLAGAFYEQFF. CDR3 DNA: TGCAGTGCGTTTCTAGCGGGAGCTTTTTATGAGCAGTTCTTC.

This sequence joins TRBV29-1 and TRBJ2-1; 7 nucleotides agree with TRBD2. This CDR3 is 15 amino acids long. CDR1 and CDR2 (germline): SQVTM, ANQGSEA. V dropped 6 bases and J dropped 4; count of bases not matched to a gene: 12. CDR3 nucleotides: TGCAGCGTCCTGAGACTAGCAAGAAAATACAATGAGCAGTTCTTC. It codes for CSVLRLARKYNEQFF.

In this sample, this clonotype turned up many times. The V gene is TRBV6-5, the J gene TRBJ1-1, with D possibly being TRBD1 (5 bases). The CDR3 loop spans 16 amino acids. Trimming left V 4 bases short and J 4 bases short, with 19 bases between. CDR1 is MNHEY and CDR2 is SVGAGI in the germline V gene. The DNA for the CDR3 is TGTGCCAGCAGTTCCCCAAGGCGAGGGGAAGGCACTGAAGCTTTCTTT. Residues: CASSSPRRGEGTEAFF.

This chain links TRBV28 with TRBJ1-2, with D possibly matching TRBD1 (5 bases). The CDR3 consists of 14 residues. Trimming took 5 bases from V and 8 from J, leaving 18 bases between them. From germline, CDR1 is MDHEN and CDR2 SYDVKM. The CDR3 nucleotides are TGTGCCAGCAGTCCCCTCAGGGTGGCTCGAGGCTACACCTTC. The encoded protein is CASSPLRVARGYTF.

The table lists this clonotype with many counts. This rearrangement joins TRBV19 to TRBJ2-5; D remains ambiguous. Germline V gene data show CDR1 as LNHDA and CDR2 as SQIVND (reference sequence). The CDR3 has 15 amino acids. V gave up 5 bases and J gave up 0 bases, with 13 bases separating them. CDR3 nucleotides: TGTGCCAGTAGTCTCGGCTATACGTACCAAGAGACCCAGTACTTC. Translated, it gives CASSLGYTYQETQYF. The whole variable domain, remainder taken from reference TRBV19 and TRBJ2-5, is DGGITQSPKYLFRKEGQNVTLSCEQNLNHDAMYWYRQDPGQGLRLIYYSQIVNDFQKGDIAEGYSVSREKKESFPLTVTSAQKNPTAFYLCASSLGYTYQETQYFGPGTRLLVL.

This clonotype was counted ten times or more. The chain has TRBV2 and TRBJ2-4; 8 bases fit TRBD1. V lost 6 bases to trimming and J lost 7 bases; unmatched junction nucleotides: 5. This CDR3 is 13 amino acids long. Germline CDR1 is SNHLY and CDR2 is FYNNEI. The chain's CDR3 is CASSQGARNIQYF. The CDR3 DNA reads TGTGCCAGCAGCCAGGGGGCGCGGAACATTCAGTACTTC.

This clonotype was seen at least ten times. V gene TRBV11-1 combines with J gene TRBJ2-1; D possibly corresponds to TRBD2 (5 bases). The V gene lost 5 bases and the J gene lost 5 bases, with 13 bases spanning the gap. This CDR3 has 14 residues. Per germline, CDR1 SGHAT and CDR2 FQDESV (reference sequence). The CDR3 loop reads CASSITSSHNEQFF. The CDR3 DNA reads TGTGCCAGCAGCATCACTAGTTCGCACAATGAGCAGTTCTTC.

This clonotype has at least ten counts. The chain combines TRBV12-3 or TRBV12-4 with TRBJ1-5; D is unresolved. V was shortened by 6 bases and J by 0 bases, with 12 bases between the two germline ends. The CDR3 is 15 residues long. The CDR3 region is CASREPTDSNQPQHF. DNA for the CDR3: TGTGCCAGCAGAGAGCCAACGGATAGCAATCAGCCCCAGCATTTT.